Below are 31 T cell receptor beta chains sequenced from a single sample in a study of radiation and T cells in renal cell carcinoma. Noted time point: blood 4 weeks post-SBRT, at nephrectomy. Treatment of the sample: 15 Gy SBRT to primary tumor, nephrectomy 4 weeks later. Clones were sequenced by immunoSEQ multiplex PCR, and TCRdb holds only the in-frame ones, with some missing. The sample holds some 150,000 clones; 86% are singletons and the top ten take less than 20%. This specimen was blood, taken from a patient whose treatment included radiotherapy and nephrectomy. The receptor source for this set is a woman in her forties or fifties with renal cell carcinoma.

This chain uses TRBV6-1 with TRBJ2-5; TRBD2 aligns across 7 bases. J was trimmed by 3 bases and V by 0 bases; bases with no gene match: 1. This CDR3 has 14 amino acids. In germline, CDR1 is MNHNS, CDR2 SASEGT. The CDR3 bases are TGTGCCAGCAGTGAAGCAACTAGCGAAGAGACCCAGTACTTC. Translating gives CASSEATSEETQYF.

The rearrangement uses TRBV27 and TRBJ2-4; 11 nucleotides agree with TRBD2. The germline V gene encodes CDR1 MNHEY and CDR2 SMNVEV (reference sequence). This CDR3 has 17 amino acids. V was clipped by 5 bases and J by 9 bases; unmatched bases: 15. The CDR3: CASSAKLAGVSFGIQYF. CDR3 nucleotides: TGTGCCAGCAGTGCCAAACTAGCGGGAGTGAGCTTCGGCATTCAGTACTTC.

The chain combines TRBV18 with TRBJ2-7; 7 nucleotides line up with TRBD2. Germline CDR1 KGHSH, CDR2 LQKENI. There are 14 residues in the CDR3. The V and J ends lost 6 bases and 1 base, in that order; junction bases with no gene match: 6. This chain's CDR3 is CASSPEGGSYEQYF. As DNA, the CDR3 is TGTGCCAGCTCGCCCGAGGGAGGGTCCTACGAGCAGTACTTC.

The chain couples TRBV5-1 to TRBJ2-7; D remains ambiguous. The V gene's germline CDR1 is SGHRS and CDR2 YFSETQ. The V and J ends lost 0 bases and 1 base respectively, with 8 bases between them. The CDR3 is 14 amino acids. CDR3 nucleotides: TGCGCCAGCAGCTTGGAGACGTTTTCCTACGAGCAGTACTTC. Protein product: CASSLETFSYEQYF.

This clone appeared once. For the CDR3, the DNA is TGTGCCAGCAGGATGGGGGGGGGCAATGAGCAGTTCTTC. Translation: CASRMGGGNEQFF. The chain couples TRBV6-5 to TRBJ2-1, with 7 bases identical to TRBD2. The germline gives CDR1 MNHEY, CDR2 SVGAGI. This CDR3 comprises 13 residues. V lost 6 bases and J lost 6; bases outside the gene matches: 5.

The CDR3 loop reads CASSALGGGNQPQHF. In DNA, the CDR3 is TGTGCCAGCAGCGCCCTGGGGGGAGGCAATCAGCCCCAGCATTTT. The J gene is TRBJ1-5, the V gene TRBV7-8, with D perhaps matching TRBD1 (5 bases). With 5 bases removed from V and 2 bases from J, the gap between germline ends came to 13 bases. CDR1 is SGHVS and CDR2 is FQNEAQ in the germline V gene. The CDR3 sequence is 15 residues long.

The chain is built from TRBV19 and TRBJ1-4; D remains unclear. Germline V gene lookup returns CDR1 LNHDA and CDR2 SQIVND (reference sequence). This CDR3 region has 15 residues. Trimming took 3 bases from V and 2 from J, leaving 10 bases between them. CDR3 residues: CASSMSWATNEKLFF. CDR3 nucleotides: TGTGCCAGTAGTATGTCATGGGCGACTAATGAAAAACTGTTTTTT.

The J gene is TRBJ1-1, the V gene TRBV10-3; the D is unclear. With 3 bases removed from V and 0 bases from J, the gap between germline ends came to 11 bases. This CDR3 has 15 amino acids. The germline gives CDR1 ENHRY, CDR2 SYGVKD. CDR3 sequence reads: CAISETDPLNTEAFF. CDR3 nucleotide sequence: TGTGCCATCAGTGAAACAGACCCTCTGAACACTGAAGCTTTCTTT.

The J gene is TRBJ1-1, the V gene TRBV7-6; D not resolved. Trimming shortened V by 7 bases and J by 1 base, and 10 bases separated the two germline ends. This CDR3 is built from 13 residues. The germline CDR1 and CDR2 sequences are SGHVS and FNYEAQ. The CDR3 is CASTHGGNTEAFF. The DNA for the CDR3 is TGTGCCAGCACCCACGGAGGGAACACTGAAGCTTTCTTT.

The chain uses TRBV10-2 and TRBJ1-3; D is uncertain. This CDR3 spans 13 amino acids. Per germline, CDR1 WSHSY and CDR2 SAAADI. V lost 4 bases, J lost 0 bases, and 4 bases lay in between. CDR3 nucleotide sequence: TGCGCCAGCAGTGCGGTCTCTGGAAACACCATATATTTT. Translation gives CASSAVSGNTIYF.

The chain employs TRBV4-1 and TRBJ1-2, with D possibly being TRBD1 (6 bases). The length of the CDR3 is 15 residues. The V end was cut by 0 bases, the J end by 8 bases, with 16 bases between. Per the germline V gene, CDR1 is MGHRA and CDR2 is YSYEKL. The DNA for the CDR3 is TGCGCCAGCAGCCAAGAGGGGGCTGTTATGGGCGGCTACACCTTC. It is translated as CASSQEGAVMGGYTF.

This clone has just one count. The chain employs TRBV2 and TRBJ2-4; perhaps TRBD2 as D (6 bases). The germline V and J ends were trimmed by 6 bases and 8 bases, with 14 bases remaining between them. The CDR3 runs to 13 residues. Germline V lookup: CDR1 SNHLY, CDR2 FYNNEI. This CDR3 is CASSPGTLDIQYF. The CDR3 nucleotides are TGTGCCAGCAGCCCCGGGACTTTAGACATTCAGTACTTC.

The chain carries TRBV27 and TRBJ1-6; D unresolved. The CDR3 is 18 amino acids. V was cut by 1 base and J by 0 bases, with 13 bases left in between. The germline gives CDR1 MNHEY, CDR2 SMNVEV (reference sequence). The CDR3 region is CASSLYGSVSSYNSPLHF. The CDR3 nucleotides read TGTGCCAGCAGTTTATATGGGTCGGTGAGCTCCTATAATTCACCCCTCCACTTT.

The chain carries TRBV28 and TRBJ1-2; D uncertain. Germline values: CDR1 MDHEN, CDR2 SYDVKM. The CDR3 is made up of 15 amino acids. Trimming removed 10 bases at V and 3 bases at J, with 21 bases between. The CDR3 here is CATLRETRRHYGYTF. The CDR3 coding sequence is TGTGCCACCCTCCGGGAGACACGGAGGCACTATGGCTACACCTTC.

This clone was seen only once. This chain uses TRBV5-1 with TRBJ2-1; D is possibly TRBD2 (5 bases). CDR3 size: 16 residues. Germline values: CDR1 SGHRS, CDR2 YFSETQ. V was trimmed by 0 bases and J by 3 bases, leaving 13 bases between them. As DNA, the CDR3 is TGCGCCAGCAGCTTGGGTGTGGGAGCTTTCTACAATGAGCAGTTCTTC. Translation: CASSLGVGAFYNEQFF.

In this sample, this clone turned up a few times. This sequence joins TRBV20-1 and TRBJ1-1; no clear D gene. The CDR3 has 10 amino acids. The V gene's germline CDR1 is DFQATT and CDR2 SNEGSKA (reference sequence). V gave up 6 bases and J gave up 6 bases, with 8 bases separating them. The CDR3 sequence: CSASRAEAFF. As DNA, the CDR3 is TGCAGTGCAAGTCGGGCTGAAGCTTTCTTT.

CDR3 DNA: TGTGCCAGCAGTACAACGGTACGGGACAGGGAATACGAGCAGTACTTC. Residues: CASSTTVRDREYEQYF. This rearrangement joins TRBV27 to TRBJ2-7; 9 positions match TRBD1. The CDR3 is 16 amino acids. Germline assignment: CDR1 MNHEY and CDR2 SMNVEV (reference sequence). V shed 5 bases and J 4 bases; nucleotides not matched to a gene: 12.

CDR3 sequence reads: CASSPQGRTNEKLFF. The CDR3 nucleotides are TGCGCCAGCAGCCCACAGGGCCGAACTAATGAAAAACTGTTTTTT. This chain joins TRBV5-1 and TRBJ1-4; perhaps TRBD1 as D (6 bases). Looked up from germline, CDR1 is SGHRS and CDR2 is YFSETQ. V shed 4 bases and J shed 1 base, with 11 bases lying between them. CDR3 size: 15 residues.

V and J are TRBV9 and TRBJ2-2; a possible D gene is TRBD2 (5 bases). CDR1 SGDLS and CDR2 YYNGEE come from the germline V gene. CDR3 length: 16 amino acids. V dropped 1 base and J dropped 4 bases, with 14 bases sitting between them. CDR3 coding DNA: TGTGCCAGCAGCGTACTAGGAGGAGGTAGCACCGGGGAGCTGTTTTTT. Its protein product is CASSVLGGGSTGELFF.

CDR3 amino acids: CASSDLWGAEEQFF. CDR3 nucleotides: TGTGCCAGCAGTGACCTTTGGGGGGCAGAAGAGCAGTTCTTC. The genes are TRBV6-4 and TRBJ2-1; the D call may be TRBD1 or TRBD2 (6 bases each). The CDR3 consists of 14 residues. CDR1 MRHNA and CDR2 SNTAGT come from the germline V gene. Trimming took off 2 bases at V and 10 bases at J, with 15 bases between the two ends.

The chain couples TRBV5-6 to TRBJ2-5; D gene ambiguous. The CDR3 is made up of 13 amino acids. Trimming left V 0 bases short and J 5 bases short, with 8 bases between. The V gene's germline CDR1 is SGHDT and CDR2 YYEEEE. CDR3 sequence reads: CASSLGVIETQYF. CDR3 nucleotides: TGTGCCAGCAGCTTGGGGGTAATCGAGACCCAGTACTTC.

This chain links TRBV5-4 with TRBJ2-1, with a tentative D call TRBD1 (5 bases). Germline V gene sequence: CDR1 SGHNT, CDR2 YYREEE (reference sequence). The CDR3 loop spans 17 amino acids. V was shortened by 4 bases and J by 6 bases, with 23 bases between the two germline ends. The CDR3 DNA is TGTGCCAGCAGCCCAGGGTACACAACATTAACACGCAATGAGCAGTTCTTC. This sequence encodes CASSPGYTTLTRNEQFF.

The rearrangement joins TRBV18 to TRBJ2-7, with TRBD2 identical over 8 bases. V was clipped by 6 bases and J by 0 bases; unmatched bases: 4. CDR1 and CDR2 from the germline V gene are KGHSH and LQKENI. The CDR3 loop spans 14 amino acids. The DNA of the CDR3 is TGTGCCAGCTCCCCTGGACTAGCCTCCTACGAGCAGTACTTC. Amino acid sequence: CASSPGLASYEQYF.

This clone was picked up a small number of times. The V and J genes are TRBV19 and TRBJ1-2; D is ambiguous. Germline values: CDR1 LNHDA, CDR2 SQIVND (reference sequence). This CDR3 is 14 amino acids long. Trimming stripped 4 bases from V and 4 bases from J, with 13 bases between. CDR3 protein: CASSNGAGLYGYTF. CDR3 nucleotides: TGTGCCAGTAGTAATGGTGCAGGCCTCTATGGCTACACCTTC. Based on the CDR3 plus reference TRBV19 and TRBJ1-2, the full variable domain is DGGITQSPKYLFRKEGQNVTLSCEQNLNHDAMYWYRQDPGQGLRLIYYSQIVNDFQKGDIAEGYSVSREKKESFPLTVTSAQKNPTAFYLCASSNGAGLYGYTFGSGTRLTVV.

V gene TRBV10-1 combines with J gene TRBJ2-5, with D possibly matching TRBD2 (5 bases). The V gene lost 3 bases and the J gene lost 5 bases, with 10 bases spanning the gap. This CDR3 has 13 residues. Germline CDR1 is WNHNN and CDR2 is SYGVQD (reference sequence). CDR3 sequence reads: CASSDASIETQYF. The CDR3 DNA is TGCGCCAGCAGTGATGCTAGCATCGAGACCCAGTACTTC.

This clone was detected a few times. The CDR3 nucleotides are TGTGCCCTGTACTGGGGACAGATATTTTACACTGAAGCTTTCTTT. Translation gives CALYWGQIFYTEAFF. The chain carries TRBV21-1 and TRBJ1-1; the table's TRBD1 call for D was not verified on the DNA. TRBV21-1 is tagged as a pseudogene. This CDR3 comprises 15 residues.

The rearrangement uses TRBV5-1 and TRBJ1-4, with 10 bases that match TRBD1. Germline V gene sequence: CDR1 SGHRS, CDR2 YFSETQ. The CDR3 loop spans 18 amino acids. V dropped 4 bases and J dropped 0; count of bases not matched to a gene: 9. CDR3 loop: CASSQGQGGSATNEKLFF. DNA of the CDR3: TGCGCCAGCAGCCAAGGACAGGGGGGAAGTGCAACTAATGAAAAACTGTTTTTT.

CDR3 residues: CASSQDSRTSGRLADTQYF. In DNA, the CDR3 is TGCGCCAGCAGCCAAGACTCCCGGACTAGCGGGAGGTTAGCAGATACGCAGTATTTT. The chain links TRBV4-1 to TRBJ2-3, with 14 bases lining up with TRBD2. The CDR3 has 19 residues. The germline V gene encodes CDR1 MGHRA and CDR2 YSYEKL. The V and J ends lost 0 bases and 4 bases, in that order; junction bases with no gene match: 9.

CDR3 loop: CASMKRVFFRSEQYF. The DNA of the CDR3 is TGTGCCAGCATGAAGCGCGTATTTTTCCGGTCGGAGCAGTACTTC. The V and J genes are TRBV12-1 and TRBJ2-7; TRBD2 reflects the table's D call only, with no check against the DNA. TRBV12-1 is given as a pseudogene. This CDR3 spans 15 amino acids.

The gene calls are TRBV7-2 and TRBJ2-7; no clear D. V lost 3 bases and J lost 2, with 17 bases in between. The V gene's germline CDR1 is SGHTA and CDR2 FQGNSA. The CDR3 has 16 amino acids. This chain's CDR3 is CASSFWIQLAPYEQYF. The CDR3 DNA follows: TGTGCCAGCAGCTTTTGGATACAGCTGGCCCCCTACGAGCAGTACTTC.

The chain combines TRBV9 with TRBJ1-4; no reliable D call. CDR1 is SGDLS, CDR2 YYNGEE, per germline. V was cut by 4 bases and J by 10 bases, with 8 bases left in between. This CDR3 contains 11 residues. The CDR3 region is CASSSFGKLFF. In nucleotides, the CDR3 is TGTGCCAGCAGCTCGTTTGGAAAACTGTTTTTT.